The clone carrying this TCR beta chain was observed at least ten times. What it binds is unknown. This record comes from a study of CD8+CD57+ T cells in acquired aplastic anemia. For the study at large: On average, sorted CD4+ and CD8+ cells gave 3 to 3.5 ug of DNA. Study-wide points: Patients and controls shared some 29 CD8+ CDR3 sequences, which appeared highly expressed in patients and within their immunodominant clones. Patients were compared with controls for CD8+ Simpson's diversity, and no significant difference emerged.

Genomic DNA, serving as template, underwent TCR beta VDJ and CDR3 profiling. TCRdb re-called the reads through MiXCR, storing one row per CDR3 protein. The sample shows about 270,000 distinct CDR3 sequences, roughly half of them seen only once. CDR1 and CDR2 from the germline V gene are SGDLS and YYNGEE. This CDR3 region has 13 residues. Trimming took off 3 bases at V and 6 bases at J, with 11 bases between the two ends. The source of this sequence is a human donor with severe aplastic anemia or a healthy control (not recorded which). The chain recombines TRBV9 with TRBJ2-3; D remains unclear. The sample was sorted CD4+, CD8+, or CD8+CD57+ T cells (not recorded which) from PBMCs. CDR3 sequence: CASSGPSRDTQYF. CDR3 DNA: TGTGCCAGCAGCGGGCCATCTAGGGATACGCAGTATTTT. Full variable domain (remainder filled in from reference TRBV9 and TRBJ2-3): DSGVTQTPKHLITATGQRVTLRCSPRSGDLSVYWYQQSLDQGLQFLIQYYNGEERAKGNILERFSAQQFPDLHSELNLSSLELGDSALYFCASSGPSRDTQYFGPGTRLTVL.